This paragraph covers one TCR beta chain sequence. Its specific antigen is unknown. The record has no base qualities; no much larger clone is one base away. The CDR3 spans 14 residues, from the cysteine through the phenylalanine. CDR3 DNA is the only sequence kept; it has 42 bases, read in frame from the first base. CDR1 and CDR2, looked up from the germline V gene, are SGHDT and YYEEEE. Trimming removed 4 bases from V and 4 bases from J, leaving 12 bases between the germline ends. RNA was extracted using the RNeasy kit, and roughly 0.5 to 1 ug of the RNA was reverse transcribed with random hexamers. The immunoSEQ multiplex PCR assay, covering 54 Vbeta and 13 Jbeta segments, was used to amplify TCR beta CDR3 regions. To correct PCR amplification bias, a synthetic template baseline was used for both primer optimization and computational correction. The paper's processing steps were these. Only productive sequences were kept, with reads annotated to V, D and J genes according to IMGT and analyzed in immunoSEQ Analyzer. Clonality was calculated as one minus the Shannon entropy normalized by log2 of the number of productive unique sequences. For each patient and control, public and private clones were evaluated within the 100 most prevalent clones. Susac-specific clones were defined as absent from healthy and MS cohorts, around 970 published viral clones and other ImmuneACCESS disease sequences. TCRdb's own reprocessing of the public reads used fastp at Q25 and MiXCR and kept productive beta chains. When rows share a CDR3 protein, they turn into one entry using the most common DNA and genes. The authors' filters were not applied to this entry. The sample profile shows under 150,000 distinct CDR3 sequences; approximately 95% of them were found once. The ten biggest clones cover 0.14% of the sample.

The data originate from a study of CD8 T cells in Susac syndrome (dated by TCRdb to 2018 to 2020). At the level of the whole study: Among the Susac syndrome patients who were sequenced, clinically active disease was present in more than five and clinical remission was observed in roughly eight. The study used repertoire sequencing to test whether antigen drove CD8+ T cell activation and differentiation in Susac syndrome. At the time of blood withdrawal, Susac syndrome patients were either therapy-naive, taking corticosteroids (with some also receiving IVIg), or on IVIg alone.

What the research found in general, with its limitations: In patients with Susac syndrome, the CD4+ T cell repertoire showed no detectable clonal expansion. The number of individuals in the TCR sequencing and HLA analysis was recognized as being relatively small.

Peripheral blood CD8+ and CD4+ T cells from healthy donors, Susac syndrome patients and multiple sclerosis patients were profiled using high-throughput TCR beta sequencing. Recently defined diagnostic criteria for definite or probable disease were met by the Susac syndrome patients. Bulk CD8+ and CD4+ T cells were purified by magnetic negative isolation, whereas CD8+ TEMRA cells were enriched by FACS. Blood was drawn into EDTA tubes, processed within 24 hours, and PBMCs were isolated by density gradient centrifugation. PBMCs intended for TCR sequencing were frozen in liquid nitrogen and were later thawed in a 37 degrees C water bath. The sorted or isolated CD4+, CD8+ and CD8+ TEMRA cells reached a purity of at least 90%.

The clonotype originates from a human donor with Susac syndrome. The sample consisted of CD4+ T cells from PBMCs. The chain links TRBV5-6 with TRBJ2-1; the D segment could be TRBD1, given 6 matching bases. The bases read TGTGCCAGCAGCGGGGGCCAGACTTACAATGAGCAGTTCTTC. This gives the protein CASSGGQTYNEQFF.